This entry describes one TCR beta chain. This sample is drawn from a study of HIV-infected patients and healthy controls. TCRdb reanalysed the 5' RACE reads using MiXCR and keeps one entry per CDR3 protein. The sample gives about 64,000 distinct CDR3 sequences, 15% to 20% of which show up once; around 1.4% is in the top ten. This CDR3 is 14 amino acids long. CDR1 is SGDLS, CDR2 YYNGEE, per germline. V gave up 3 bases and J gave up 5 bases; unmatched junction bases: 2. The sequenced material came from CD4+ T cells from blood. The sequence derives from a human donor in good health. This rearrangement joins TRBV9 to TRBJ2-5; 12 bases are a match to TRBD2. In DNA form, the CDR3 reads TGTGCCAGCAGCGCAGGGACTAGCGGGGAGACCCAGTACTTC. It specifies CASSAGTSGETQYF.